The 22 T cell receptor beta chains listed next were all sequenced from one sample in a study of blood T cell repertoires in COVID-19 (dated by TCRdb to 2020 to 2021). To prepare the library, the immunoSEQ multiplex PCR assay was applied. Entries here come from immuneACCESS through TCRdb and include only in-frame sequences with V and J called. Some clones fail to appear in such tables; in the studies checked, an unresolved V gene covers under half of the shortfall, and the cause of the remainder is unknown. The sample has 120,000 or so clones on record, approximately 71% of them singletons. The top ten constitute 7.9% of the sample. Sequencing was performed on peripheral blood. The receptor source for this set is a human donor in a cohort sampled during active COVID-19.

The chain couples TRBV27 to TRBJ2-7, with D tentatively TRBD1 (6 bases). This CDR3 is built from 15 residues. Trimming shortened V by 2 bases and J by 2 bases, and 13 bases separated the two germline ends. CDR1 and CDR2 from the germline V gene are MNHEY and SMNVEV (reference sequence). The CDR3 coding sequence is TGTGCCAGCAGTTTACAGGACAGTCCTACCTACGAGCAGTACTTC. Protein: CASSLQDSPTYEQYF.

This chain joins TRBV6-5 and TRBJ1-2; 7 nucleotides match TRBD1. In germline, CDR1 is MNHEY, CDR2 SVGAGI. The length of the CDR3 is 13 residues. The V gene end was trimmed by 6 bases and the J gene end by 4 bases; junction bases not matched to a gene: 5. The CDR3 region is CASRADRVYGYTF. The CDR3 nucleotides read TGTGCCAGCAGGGCCGACAGGGTCTATGGCTACACCTTC.

This rearrangement joins TRBV15 to TRBJ1-2; the D is unclear. In germline, CDR1 is LNHNV, CDR2 YYDKDF (reference sequence). This CDR3 is 14 amino acids long. With 0 bases removed from V and 6 bases from J, the gap between germline ends came to 11 bases. CDR3 amino acids: CATSRERLRDGYTF. The CDR3 DNA reads TGTGCCACCAGCAGAGAGAGGTTGCGGGATGGCTACACCTTC.

This clone was counted a single time. The chain links TRBV2 to TRBJ2-7, with D possibly being TRBD1 (6 bases). The CDR3 has 13 amino acids. Trimming removed 7 bases from V and 4 bases from J, with 14 bases in between. CDR1 and CDR2 from the germline V gene are SNHLY and FYNNEI. The CDR3 coding sequence is TGTGCCAGCAACAGGGAGCCCCCATACGAGCAGTACTTC. Its protein is CASNREPPYEQYF.

The CDR3 DNA follows: TGTGCCAGCAGCGCGGGACAGGGGCTCCCCTCTGGGGCCAACGTCCTGACTTTC. Protein: CASSAGQGLPSGANVLTF. The chain joins TRBV13 to TRBJ2-6; 10 nucleotides align to TRBD1. The CDR3 totals 18 residues. Germline CDR1 reads PRHDT; CDR2 reads FYEKMQ (reference sequence). Trimming cost V 5 bases and J 0 bases; bases outside gene matches: 7.

A remark on this clone: Mismatch with germline at one junction end may stem from a read error. This chain uses TRBV28 with TRBJ2-7; TRBD2 aligns across 11 bases. The CDR3 length is 13 residues. Germline lookup yields CDR1 MDHEN and CDR2 SYDVKM. The CDR3 reads CASSSPTSGTGGF. The CDR3 DNA reads TGTGCCAGCAGTTCCCCGACTAGCGGGACAGGAGGGTTC.

The chain combines TRBV9 with TRBJ2-7; TRBD2 agrees at 7 bases. This CDR3 is built from 15 residues. The V and J ends lost 0 bases and 2 bases, in that order; junction bases with no gene match: 5. Germline CDR1 and CDR2: SGDLS and YYNGEE. CDR3 in DNA: TGTGCCAGCAGCGTAGACGCGGGGGTTACCTACGAGCAGTACTTC. It encodes CASSVDAGVTYEQYF.

This clone was detected a few times. The chain couples TRBV19 to TRBJ1-2; possibly TRBD1 for D (6 bases). With 4 bases removed from V and 8 bases from J, the gap between germline ends came to 20 bases. This CDR3 is built from 15 residues. CDR1 and CDR2 from the germline V gene are LNHDA and SQIVND (reference sequence). The DNA for the CDR3 is TGTGCCAGTAGTAAGCCTACAGGGTTTGGAGACGGCTACACCTTC. Its translation: CASSKPTGFGDGYTF.

The chain employs TRBV11-2 and TRBJ2-7; D ambiguous. This CDR3 is 13 amino acids long. CDR1 and CDR2 from the germline V gene are SGHAT and FQNNGV. V was clipped by 10 bases and J by 0 bases, with 13 bases between them. CDR3 bases: TGTGCCACCTTGGAGCACTACTCCTACGAGCAGTACTTC. Its protein product is CATLEHYSYEQYF. The whole variable domain, remainder taken from reference TRBV11-2 and TRBJ2-7, is EAGVAQSPRYKIIEKRQSVAFWCNPISGHATLYWYQQILGQGPKLLIQFQNNGVVDDSQLPKDRFSAERLKGVDSTLKIQPAKLEDSAVYLCATLEHYSYEQYFGPGTRLTVT.

The chain combines TRBV28 with TRBJ2-1; D possibly corresponds to TRBD2 (5 bases). The CDR3 has 11 residues. Germline V gene lookup returns CDR1 MDHEN and CDR2 SYDVKM. V was shortened by 6 bases and J by 10 bases, with 10 bases between the two germline ends. Here the CDR3 reads CASRHDYEQFF. CDR3 coding DNA: TGTGCCAGCAGGCATGACTACGAGCAGTTCTTC.

The V and J genes are TRBV7-8 and TRBJ2-5; possible D gene TRBD2, 5 bases. Per the germline V gene, CDR1 is SGHVS and CDR2 is FQNEAQ. The CDR3 loop spans 19 amino acids. V was trimmed by 5 bases and J by 3 bases, leaving 28 bases between them. This chain's CDR3 is CASSPLTDPWERAKETQYF. The CDR3 nucleotides read TGTGCCAGCAGCCCCTTAACCGACCCGTGGGAGAGAGCTAAAGAGACCCAGTACTTC.

This clone was seen more than once but under ten times. The CDR3 here is CASSIQGPGDTEAFF. The CDR3 region has the DNA TGTGCCAGTAGTATCCAGGGGCCCGGCGACACTGAAGCTTTCTTT. J is TRBJ1-1 and V is TRBV19; possibly TRBD1 for D (6 bases). The CDR3 sequence is 15 residues long. Germline CDR1 and CDR2: LNHDA and SQIVND (reference sequence). V was cut by 3 bases and J by 3 bases, with 14 bases left in between.

The chain combines TRBV3-1 (or the pseudogene TRBV3-2) with TRBJ2-7; D call uncertain. The germline gives CDR1 LGHDT, CDR2 YNNKEL (reference sequence). V lost 0 bases and J 2 bases, leaving 5 bases between the germline ends. The length of the CDR3 is 13 residues. CDR3 residues: CASSQDNPYEQYF. In DNA, the CDR3 is TGTGCCAGCAGCCAAGATAATCCCTACGAGCAGTACTTC.

The chain combines TRBV7-8 with TRBJ2-5; 10 bases agree with TRBD2. This CDR3 is built from 17 residues. V shed 1 base and J 4 bases; nucleotides not matched to a gene: 9. CDR1 and CDR2 from the germline V gene are SGHVS and FQNEAQ. The CDR3, as DNA: TGTGCCAGCAGCTTAGTAAATCTACTAGCGGGACGAGAGACCCAGTACTTC. Translating it yields CASSLVNLLAGRETQYF.

This sequence joins TRBV7-6 and TRBJ2-7; TRBD2 agrees at 8 bases. V dropped 6 bases and J dropped 7; count of bases not matched to a gene: 8. Per the germline V gene, CDR1 is SGHVS and CDR2 is FNYEAQ. CDR3 size: 13 residues. This CDR3 reads CASSPGLAAEQYF. Written as DNA, the CDR3 is TGTGCCAGCAGTCCTGGACTAGCCGCGGAGCAGTACTTC.

The rearrangement uses TRBV5-1 and TRBJ1-1; maybe TRBD1 (5 bases). The CDR3 totals 16 residues. The germline gives CDR1 SGHRS, CDR2 YFSETQ. Trimming removed 0 bases from V and 1 base from J, with 13 bases in between. In DNA form, the CDR3 reads TGCGCCAGCAGCTTGGAACCTCAGGGTGGGAACACTGAAGCTTTCTTT. Translating it yields CASSLEPQGGNTEAFF.

The V call is TRBV10-3, the J call TRBJ2-7; 8 bases match TRBD1. Germline assignment: CDR1 ENHRY and CDR2 SYGVKD. J gave up 3 bases and V 9 bases, and 7 bases lay outside the gene matches. CDR3 size: 13 residues. The CDR3 DNA follows: TGTGCCATTCGACAGGGGCGGGTCTACGAGCAGTACTTC. Amino acids: CAIRQGRVYEQYF.

The rearrangement joins TRBV28 to TRBJ1-4; weak D call: TRBD1 (5 bases). Germline V CDR1 and CDR2: MDHEN, SYDVKM. There are 13 residues in the CDR3. V shed 5 bases and J shed 7 bases, with 11 bases lying between them. CDR3 nucleotides: TGTGCCAGCAGTCCTCGGGGGAGTGAAAAACTGTTTTTT. Translation: CASSPRGSEKLFF.

This clone was detected once. The gene calls are TRBV2 and TRBJ2-7; 10 nucleotides match TRBD2. Germline CDR1 reads SNHLY; CDR2 reads FYNNEI. The trim removed 0 bases at V and 2 bases at J, leaving 16 bases unmatched. This CDR3 is built from 20 residues. CDR3 in amino acids: CASSEARTILAGEKPYEQYF. The CDR3 DNA follows: TGTGCCAGCAGTGAAGCGCGTACCATTCTAGCGGGGGAGAAGCCCTACGAGCAGTACTTC.

This clone occurred a few times. CDR3 residues: CASSLDPNRQPQHF. DNA for the CDR3: TGTGCCAGCAGCTTGGACCCTAATCGGCAGCCCCAGCATTTT. The chain couples TRBV5-4 to TRBJ1-5; D unresolved. The length of the CDR3 is 14 residues. Germline assignment: CDR1 SGHNT and CDR2 YYREEE (reference sequence). Trimming pared 0 bases from V and 7 bases from J, leaving 11 bases between. The full variable domain, in which reference TRBV5-4 and TRBJ1-5 provide the parts outside the CDR3, is ETGVTQSPTHLIKTRGQQVTLRCSSQSGHNTVSWYQQALGQGPQFIFQYYREEENGRGNFPPRFSGLQFPNYSSELNVNALELDDSALYLCASSLDPNRQPQHFGDGTRLSIL.

The sample holds a few counts of this clone. The chain couples TRBV5-6 to TRBJ2-7; perhaps TRBD1 as D (6 bases). The V gene lost 4 bases and the J gene lost 4 bases, with 18 bases spanning the gap. Germline CDR1 reads SGHDT; CDR2 reads YYEEEE. The CDR3 is 15 residues long. The CDR3 reads CASSVWGQGGYEQYF. The DNA of the CDR3 is TGTGCCAGCAGCGTCTGGGGGCAGGGTGGTTACGAGCAGTACTTC.

The chain recombines TRBV5-6 with TRBJ1-2; possibly TRBD1 for D (6 bases). This CDR3 is 12 amino acids long. Germline CDR1 is SGHDT and CDR2 is YYEEEE. V was pared by 4 bases and J by 3 bases, with 7 bases between. The CDR3 reads CASSRQDYGYTF. The CDR3 DNA is TGTGCCAGCAGCCGACAGGACTATGGCTACACCTTC.